One and the same sample provided the 13 T cell receptor beta chains below, sequenced in a study of blood T cells in healthy people across ages. Next came a second PCR, run for about 7 to 12 cycles, which used a sample-barcoded 5' primer along with a J-beta primer mix. Each CDR3 protein gets one entry after TCRdb re-called the 5' RACE reads with MiXCR. The sample shows some 1.6 million distinct CDR3 sequences, almost 35% of them seen only once. The sample consisted of blood. The receptor source for this set is a woman aged 25 to 39 in good health.

This clonotype was observed at least ten times. The V and J genes are TRBV29-1 and TRBJ2-7; 7 bases are a match to TRBD2. The CDR3 contains 12 residues. Trimming at V came to 6 bases and at J to 5 bases, leaving 7 bases not matched to a gene. From germline, CDR1 is SQVTM and CDR2 ANQGSEA. The CDR3 here is CSVGKGRDEQYF. The CDR3 DNA reads as TGCAGCGTCGGGAAAGGGAGGGACGAGCAGTACTTC.

This clonotype was observed at least ten times. The chain recombines TRBV6-6 with TRBJ2-3; 7 bases agree with TRBD2. The CDR3 sequence is 12 residues long. J was trimmed by 8 bases and V by 6 bases; bases with no gene match: 5. Germline CDR1 reads MNHNY; CDR2 reads SVGAGI (reference sequence). The CDR3 nucleotides are TGTGCCAGCAGCCCCCGGGGGGTTACGCAGTATTTT. It yields the protein CASSPRGVTQYF.

The chain links TRBV5-1 to TRBJ1-2; D is unclear. Germline CDR1 and CDR2: SGHRS and YFSETQ. Trimming stripped 4 bases from V and 8 bases from J, with 18 bases between. The CDR3 runs to 14 residues. CDR3 bases: TGCGCCAGCAGCCGTTATGACTCCGACGACGGCTACACCTTC. Translation: CASSRYDSDDGYTF.

J is TRBJ2-1 and V is TRBV7-9; D is perhaps TRBD2 (6 bases). CDR1 is SEHNR and CDR2 is FQNEAQ in the germline V gene (reference sequence). The germline V and J ends were trimmed by 5 bases and 0 bases, with 20 bases remaining between them. CDR3 length: 18 residues. This CDR3 reads CASSANGLATNSYNEQFF. CDR3 in DNA: TGTGCCAGCAGCGCCAATGGGCTAGCGACCAACTCCTACAATGAGCAGTTCTTC.

This clonotype was seen once. The chain joins TRBV2 to TRBJ1-2; the match to TRBD1 covers 8 bases. Germline CDR1 reads SNHLY; CDR2 reads FYNNEI. Losses at the gene ends were 4 bases for V and 4 bases for J; bases not matched to a gene: 8. CDR3 length equals 15 residues. CDR3 sequence reads: CASSVLGQGSYGYTF. The CDR3 DNA is TGTGCCAGCAGTGTTTTAGGACAGGGCAGCTATGGCTACACCTTC.

In this sample, this clonotype turned up many times. This chain connects TRBV29-1 to TRBJ2-5, with 12 bases lining up with TRBD1. This CDR3 is built from 15 residues. Germline V gene data show CDR1 as SQVTM and CDR2 as ANQGSEA. The V segment lost 0 bases and the J segment 5 bases; nucleotides outside the gene matches: 4. The CDR3 here is CSVEDRDRGLETQYF. The CDR3 DNA is TGCAGCGTTGAAGATCGGGACAGGGGGCTGGAGACCCAGTACTTC.

Notes on this clonotype: The junction departs from the called germline gene at one end, perhaps through a read error. This rearrangement joins TRBV15 to TRBJ2-7, with 11 bases matching TRBD1. CDR1 is LNHNV and CDR2 is YYDKDF in the germline V gene (reference sequence). The CDR3 spans 16 residues. The CDR3 loop is CATSRDGTGGPYEQYF. CDR3 in DNA: TGTGCCACCAGTAGAGATGGGACAGGGGGACCCTACGAGCAGTACTTC.

The chain joins TRBV28 to TRBJ1-2, with D perhaps matching TRBD1 (6 bases). Germline V gene lookup returns CDR1 MDHEN and CDR2 SYDVKM. V lost 4 bases, J lost 4 bases, and 10 bases lay in between. The length of the CDR3 is 13 residues. CDR3 in amino acids: CASSWDTLYGYTF. The CDR3 bases are TGTGCCAGCAGTTGGGACACCCTCTATGGCTACACCTTC.

On this clonotype: This may be a read error: a much more frequent sequence differs by one nucleotide. The V gene is TRBV20-1, the J gene TRBJ2-5; 7 bases match TRBD1. The J call is doubtful: the DNA matches TRBJ2-7 better. This CDR3 comprises 13 residues. Germline V gene data show CDR1 as DFQATT and CDR2 as SNEGSKA (reference sequence). In DNA form, the CDR3 reads TGCGGTGCTATCCGACAGGGAACCTACGAGCAGTACTTC. Its translation is CGAIRQGTYEQYF.

In this sample, this clonotype turned up many times. This sequence joins TRBV7-2 and TRBJ2-5; unclear D gene. Per germline, CDR1 SGHTA and CDR2 FQGNSA. CDR3 length equals 13 residues. V gave up 5 bases and J gave up 5 bases, with 12 bases separating them. CDR3 bases: TGTGCCAGCAGCCCGTGGACGCGTGAGACCCAGTACTTC. Translated, it gives CASSPWTRETQYF.

This chain uses TRBV7-2 with TRBJ2-7; TRBD2 is a possible D gene (7 bases). CDR3 length: 15 amino acids. Trimming stripped 5 bases from V and 2 bases from J, with 16 bases between. Per the germline V gene, CDR1 is SGHTA and CDR2 is FQGNSA. The chain's CDR3 is CASSRGGGGPYEQYF. CDR3 in DNA: TGTGCCAGCAGCCGAGGGGGGGGAGGGCCCTACGAGCAGTACTTC.

The rearrangement joins TRBV10-3 to TRBJ2-1; D call uncertain. Trimming pared 0 bases from V and 7 bases from J, leaving 10 bases between. From germline, CDR1 is ENHRY and CDR2 SYGVKD. The CDR3 has 14 residues. The CDR3 DNA reads as TGTGCCATCAGTGAGTCGAGTGTAGGAAATGAGCAGTTCTTC. Translating it yields CAISESSVGNEQFF.

The J gene is TRBJ1-1, the V gene TRBV11-1; D not certain. V lost 4 bases and J lost 1, with 10 bases in between. Germline V gives CDR1 SGHAT, CDR2 FQDESV (reference sequence). This CDR3 has 14 amino acids. The CDR3, as DNA: TGTGCCAGCAGCTCGCTGTCCCCGAACACTGAAGCTTTCTTT. Protein sequence: CASSSLSPNTEAFF. Drawing the rest from reference TRBV11-1 and TRBJ1-1, the complete variable domain is EAEVAQSPRYKITEKSQAVAFWCDPISGHATLYWYRQILGQGPELLVQFQDESVVDDSQLPKDRFSAERLKGVDSTLKIQPAELGDSAMYLCASSSLSPNTEAFFGQGTRLTVV.